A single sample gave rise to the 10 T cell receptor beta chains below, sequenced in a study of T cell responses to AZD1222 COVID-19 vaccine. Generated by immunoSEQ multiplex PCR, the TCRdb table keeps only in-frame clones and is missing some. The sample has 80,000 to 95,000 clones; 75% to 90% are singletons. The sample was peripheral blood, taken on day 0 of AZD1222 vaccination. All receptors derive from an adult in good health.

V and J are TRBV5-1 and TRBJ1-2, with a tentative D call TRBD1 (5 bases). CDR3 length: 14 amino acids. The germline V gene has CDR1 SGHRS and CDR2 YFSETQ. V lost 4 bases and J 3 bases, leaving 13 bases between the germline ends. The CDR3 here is CASSAQGVDYGYTF. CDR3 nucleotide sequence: TGCGCCAGCAGCGCCCAGGGTGTTGACTATGGCTACACCTTC.

The CDR3 reads CASSSKTRDRGTDTQYF. In DNA form, the CDR3 reads TGTGCCAGCAGCTCAAAAACCAGGGACAGGGGCACAGATACGCAGTATTTT. The chain is built from TRBV11-2 and TRBJ2-3; TRBD1 agrees at 9 bases. Germline assignment: CDR1 SGHAT and CDR2 FQNNGV. V gave up 4 bases and J gave up 1 base; unmatched junction bases: 9. The CDR3 length is 17 residues.

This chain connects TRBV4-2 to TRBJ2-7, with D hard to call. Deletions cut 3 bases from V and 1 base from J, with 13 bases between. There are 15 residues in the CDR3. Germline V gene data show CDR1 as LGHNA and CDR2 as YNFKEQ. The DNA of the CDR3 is TGTGCCAGCAGCCAGGAAGGGCAGGAGTCCTACGAGCAGTACTTC. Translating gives CASSQEGQESYEQYF.

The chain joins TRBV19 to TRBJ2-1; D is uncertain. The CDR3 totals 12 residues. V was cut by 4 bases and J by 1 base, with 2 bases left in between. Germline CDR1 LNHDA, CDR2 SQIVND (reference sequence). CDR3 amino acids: CASSTSYNEQFF. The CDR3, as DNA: TGTGCCAGTAGTACGTCCTACAATGAGCAGTTCTTC.

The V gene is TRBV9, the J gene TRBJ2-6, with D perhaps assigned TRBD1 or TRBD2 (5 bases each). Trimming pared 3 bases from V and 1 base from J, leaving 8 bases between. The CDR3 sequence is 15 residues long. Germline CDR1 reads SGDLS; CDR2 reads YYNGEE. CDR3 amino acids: CASSGGVSGANVLTF. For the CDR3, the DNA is TGTGCCAGCAGCGGAGGGGTGTCTGGGGCCAACGTCCTGACTTTC.

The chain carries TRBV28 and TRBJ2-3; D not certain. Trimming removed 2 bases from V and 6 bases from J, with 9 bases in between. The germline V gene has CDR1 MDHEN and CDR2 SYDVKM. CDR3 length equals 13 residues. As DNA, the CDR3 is TGTGCCAGCAGTTTACGGTCTGAGGATACGCAGTATTTT. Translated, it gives CASSLRSEDTQYF.

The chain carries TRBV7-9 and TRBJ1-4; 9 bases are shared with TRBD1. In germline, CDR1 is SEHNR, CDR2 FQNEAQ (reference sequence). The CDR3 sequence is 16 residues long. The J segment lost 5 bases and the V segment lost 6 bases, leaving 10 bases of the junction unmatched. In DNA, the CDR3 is TGTGCCAGCAGACATGAAACAGGGGGCGCGAATGAAAAACTGTTTTTT. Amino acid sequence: CASRHETGGANEKLFF.

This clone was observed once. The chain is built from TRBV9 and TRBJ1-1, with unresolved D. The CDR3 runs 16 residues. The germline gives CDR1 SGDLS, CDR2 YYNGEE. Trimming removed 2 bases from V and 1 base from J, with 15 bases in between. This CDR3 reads CASSVSTAFPNTEAFF. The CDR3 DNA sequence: TGTGCCAGCAGCGTTAGTACAGCCTTCCCGAACACTGAAGCTTTCTTT.

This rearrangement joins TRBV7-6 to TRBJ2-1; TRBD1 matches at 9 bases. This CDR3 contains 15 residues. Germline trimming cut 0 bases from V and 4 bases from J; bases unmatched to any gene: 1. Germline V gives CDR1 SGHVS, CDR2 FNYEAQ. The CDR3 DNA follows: TGTGCCAGCAGCTTAGCGACAGGGGGTTACAATGAGCAGTTCTTC. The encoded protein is CASSLATGGYNEQFF.

CDR3: CATRTGNSPLHF. Here the CDR3 DNA reads TGTGCCACTCGGACAGGCAATTCACCCCTCCACTTT. The V gene is TRBV19, the J gene TRBJ1-6, with 7 bases identical to TRBD1. CDR1 is LNHDA and CDR2 is SQIVND in the germline V gene (reference sequence). This CDR3 is 12 amino acids long. J lost 7 bases, V lost 10 bases, and 4 bases had no gene match. The entire variable domain, with the rest obtained from reference TRBV19 and TRBJ1-6, is as follows: DGGITQSPKYLFRKEGQNVTLSCEQNLNHDAMYWYRQDPGQGLRLIYYSQIVNDFQKGDIAEGYSVSREKKESFPLTVTSAQKNPTAFYLCATRTGNSPLHFGNGTRLTVT.